Shown below are 16 T cell receptor beta chains from a single sample sequenced in a study of blood T cells in healthy people across ages. Through a sample-barcoded 5' primer and a J-beta primer mix, a second PCR was run for roughly 6 to 12 cycles. TCRdb independently ran MiXCR on the 5' RACE reads; one entry per CDR3 protein. Among a few hundred thousand distinct CDR3 sequences listed, roughly 28% were seen once. Sequencing was done on a sample of blood. The receptors derive from a woman in her seventies in good health.

This clonotype has a handful of counts. The rearrangement joins TRBV10-3 to TRBJ1-1, with 9 bases lining up with TRBD1. The J segment lost 1 base and the V segment lost 6 bases, leaving 6 bases of the junction unmatched. CDR3 length equals 15 residues. Germline V lookup: CDR1 ENHRY, CDR2 SYGVKD. The CDR3 nucleotides read TGTGCCATCAGGCCCCTGGGACAGGGGAACACTGAAGCTTTCTTT. Its protein product is CAIRPLGQGNTEAFF.

CDR3: CASSLAADLDTQYF. Written as DNA, the CDR3 is TGTGCCAGCAGCTTAGCGGCAGACTTAGATACGCAGTATTTT. This chain uses TRBV11-2 with TRBJ2-3; no reliable D call. Germline V gene sequence: CDR1 SGHAT, CDR2 FQNNGV. V shed 1 base and J shed 5 bases, with 10 bases lying between them. CDR3 length equals 14 residues.

The J gene is TRBJ1-5, the V gene TRBV4-3; no definite D call. Germline V gene lookup returns CDR1 LGHNA and CDR2 YSLEER. The CDR3 consists of 15 residues. The V gene lost 0 bases and the J gene lost 3 bases, with 9 bases spanning the gap. The CDR3 coding sequence is TGCGCCAGCAGCCAAGAGAACAGCTTCAATCAGCCCCAGCATTTT. This encodes CASSQENSFNQPQHF.

The V call is TRBV24-1, the J call TRBJ1-6; D is possibly TRBD1 (6 bases). Germline-derived CDR1 and CDR2 are KGHDR and SFDVKD. V lost 7 bases, J lost 0 bases, and 15 bases lay in between. CDR3 length: 17 residues. The CDR3 DNA reads as TGTGCCACCAGGGAGAACAGGGCGAGCTCCTATAATTCACCCCTCCACTTT. Protein sequence: CATRENRASSYNSPLHF.

The table lists this clonotype with many counts. The chain uses TRBV5-1 and TRBJ2-5; TRBD1 aligns across 10 bases. The end of the DNA aligns better with TRBJ2-7, so the J call may be wrong. The CDR3 runs to 14 residues. The germline V gene encodes CDR1 SGHRS and CDR2 YFSETQ. The CDR3 DNA sequence: TGCGCCAGCAGCCCCGGGACAGGGGTTTACGAGCAGTACTTC. Residues: CASSPGTGVYEQYF.

The chain uses TRBV20-1 and TRBJ2-1; D uncertain. This CDR3 has 13 amino acids. Germline CDR1 reads DFQATT; CDR2 reads SNEGSKA (reference sequence). V was pared by 3 bases and J by 1 base, with 7 bases between. The CDR3, as DNA: TGCAGTGCTAGTTCCCGGTCCTACAATGAGCAGTTCTTC. Protein sequence: CSASSRSYNEQFF.

In DNA form, the CDR3 reads TGTGCCAGCAGGGCGGCGGACAGGGCAAACGAAAAACTGTTTTTT. The encoded protein is CASRAADRANEKLFF. The V and J genes are TRBV28 and TRBJ1-4, with 8 nucleotides matching TRBD1. The V gene's germline CDR1 is MDHEN and CDR2 SYDVKM. Trimming took 6 bases from V and 8 from J; bases not matched to a gene: 11. The CDR3 is 15 residues long.

In the case of this clonotype: It is likely a read error, because the conserved phenylalanine at the end of the CDR3 is missing. The J gene is TRBJ2-5, the V gene TRBV5-1; maybe TRBD1 (5 bases). The J call is in doubt because the DNA end fits TRBJ2-1 better. The CDR3 has 17 amino acids. Germline assignment: CDR1 SGHRS and CDR2 YFSETQ. CDR3 in amino acids: CASSLDGGHRSSYEQFV. CDR3 nucleotide sequence: TGCGCCAGCAGCTTGGATGGCGGACACCGAAGCTCCTACGAGCAGTTCGTC.

This clonotype occurred a few times. V gene TRBV5-1 combines with J gene TRBJ1-4, with D possibly matching TRBD1 (5 bases). Between the trimmed V and J ends, which lost 6 bases and 8 bases, there was a span of 23 bases. Germline V lookup: CDR1 SGHRS, CDR2 YFSETQ. This CDR3 comprises 16 residues. This chain's CDR3 is CASTIGDRQGEEKLFF. The CDR3 DNA reads as TGCGCCAGCACCATTGGAGACCGGCAGGGCGAAGAAAAACTGTTTTTT.

This clonotype came up a few times. The chain employs TRBV29-1 and TRBJ2-1, with D unclear. V lost 5 bases to trimming and J lost 5 bases, with 13 bases between them. The CDR3 is 13 amino acids. Germline CDR1 and CDR2: SQVTM and ANQGSEA. The CDR3, as DNA: TGCAGCGTTCGTTTTGGCAGCGACAATGAGCAGTTCTTC. Its translation is CSVRFGSDNEQFF.

This clonotype was picked up a small number of times. The junction departs from germline at one end; a sequencing error may be responsible. V is TRBV6-2 or TRBV6-3 and J is TRBJ2-5; 9 nucleotides align to TRBD1. Germline CDR1 reads MNHEY; CDR2 reads SVGEGT. CDR3 length: 16 residues. In DNA, the CDR3 is TGTGCCGGCAGTTGGGACAGGGAAGGTCCACAAGAGACCCAGTACTTC. This translates into CAGSWDREGPQETQYF.

This clonotype was counted between two and nine times. V gene TRBV19 combines with J gene TRBJ2-5; tentatively, D is TRBD1 (5 bases). V was trimmed by 5 bases and J by 7 bases, leaving 17 bases between them. This CDR3 is built from 14 residues. Germline CDR1 reads LNHDA; CDR2 reads SQIVND (reference sequence). This CDR3 reads CASSVGPTRGTQYF. In DNA form, the CDR3 reads TGTGCCAGTAGTGTCGGGCCTACAAGGGGGACCCAGTACTTC.

At least ten counts were recorded for this clonotype. The chain uses TRBV29-1 and TRBJ1-1; D gene ambiguous. This CDR3 has 13 residues. Per germline, CDR1 SQVTM and CDR2 ANQGSEA. Trimming stripped 7 bases from V and 1 base from J, with 13 bases between. For the CDR3, the DNA is TGCAGCGGGGCCCGAGGGCCGAACACTGAAGCTTTCTTT. Its protein product is CSGARGPNTEAFF.

This clonotype was observed a handful of times. The junction departs from the called germline gene at one end, perhaps through a read error. The V gene is TRBV7-2, the J gene TRBJ2-2; no firm D call. The CDR3 spans 13 residues. Per germline, CDR1 SGHTA and CDR2 FQGNSA. This CDR3 is CAGSFRFSGELFF. The CDR3 coding sequence is TGTGCCGGCAGCTTCCGATTTTCCGGGGAGCTGTTTTTT.

This clonotype was observed a handful of times. The chain couples TRBV29-1 to TRBJ2-4; D not certain. CDR1 SQVTM and CDR2 ANQGSEA come from the germline V gene. CDR3 length: 13 residues. Deletions cut 5 bases from V and 2 bases from J, with 10 bases between. The CDR3 DNA is TGCAGCGTTCTTGTACTGTCCAAAAACATTCAGTACTTC. It encodes CSVLVLSKNIQYF. The full variable domain, with the rest looked up from reference TRBV29-1 and TRBJ2-4, is SAVISQKPSRDICQRGTSLTIQCQVDSQVTMMFWYRQQPGQSLTLIATANQGSEATYESGFVIDKFPISRPNLTFSTLTVSNMSPEDSSIYLCSVLVLSKNIQYFGAGTRLSVL.

There are a few counts of this clonotype. V usage is TRBV24-1 and J usage is TRBJ2-5; 12 bases match TRBD2. The DNA end lines up better with TRBJ2-1; the J call may be wrong. Germline V gene data show CDR1 as KGHDR and CDR2 as SFDVKD. The CDR3 runs 16 residues. The CDR3 region is CATVGLAGKTYNEQFF. Here the CDR3 DNA reads TGTGCCACCGTCGGACTAGCGGGGAAGACCTACAATGAGCAGTTCTTC.